One and the same sample provided the 22 T cell receptor beta chains below, sequenced in a study of cytomegalovirus exposure and HLA in healthy donors (dated by TCRdb to the late 2010s). Library prep was done by the immunoSEQ multiplex PCR assay. For the multiplex PCR, a mixture combining 60 forward primers for TCR Vbeta segments and 13 reverse primers for TCR Jbeta segments was used. Here the immuneACCESS table is served through TCRdb, limited to in-frame sequences with V and J called. Missing clones are a known gap in these copies; in checked studies unresolved V genes cover under half, and the rest lacks a known reason. Counted in this sample were roughly 120,000 clones; approximately 70% of them appeared once. The leading ten clones occupy around 9% of the sample. The sample comprised PBMCs. The receptors shown here come from a man aged 25 to 40 in good health and CMV-seropositive.

This clone was counted only a few times. The rearrangement joins TRBV28 to TRBJ2-7, with 9 nucleotides matching TRBD1. Germline V lookup: CDR1 MDHEN, CDR2 SYDVKM. V trimming: 7 bases; J trimming: 4 bases; junction bases outside the gene matches: 14. This CDR3 is built from 16 residues. CDR3 coding DNA: TGTGCCAGCACCTCCCAGCAGGGACAGGGCACGTACGAGCAGTACGTC. It yields the protein CASTSQQGQGTYEQYV.

This clone has just one count. Within the sample, other DNA sequences also encode this same CDR3. The chain is built from TRBV5-1 and TRBJ2-7; D possibly corresponds to TRBD2 (6 bases). Germline V gene data show CDR1 as SGHRS and CDR2 as YFSETQ. V was shortened by 0 bases and J by 0 bases, with 34 bases between the two germline ends. This CDR3 is built from 23 residues. The DNA of the CDR3 is TGCGCCAGCAGCTTGGGGGGCTGGGGGGACGGGAGACCGGGGCAGGGTACCTCCTACGAGCAGTACTTC. Protein sequence: CASSLGGWGDGRPGQGTSYEQYF.

This chain joins TRBV6-1 and TRBJ1-1; the D gene is possibly TRBD1 (5 bases). The CDR3 loop spans 13 amino acids. Deletions cut 2 bases from V and 5 bases from J, with 9 bases between. CDR1 is MNHNS and CDR2 is SASEGT in the germline V gene. The CDR3 DNA follows: TGTGCCAGCAGTGAATGGACAAATACTGAAGCTTTCTTT. Translating gives CASSEWTNTEAFF.

The chain links TRBV11-1 to TRBJ1-1; 9 positions match TRBD1. The CDR3 runs 14 residues. Germline CDR1 is SGHAT and CDR2 is FQDESV (reference sequence). The V gene end was trimmed by 11 bases and the J gene end by 1 base; junction bases not matched to a gene: 8. This CDR3 is CAGGTGPSNTEAFF. DNA for the CDR3: TGTGCCGGAGGGACAGGGCCTTCGAACACTGAAGCTTTCTTT. The full variable domain, with the rest looked up from reference TRBV11-1 and TRBJ1-1, is EAEVAQSPRYKITEKSQAVAFWCDPISGHATLYWYRQILGQGPELLVQFQDESVVDDSQLPKDRFSAERLKGVDSTLKIQPAELGDSAMYLCAGGTGPSNTEAFFGQGTRLTVV.

The table lists this clone with a few counts. V is TRBV9 and J is TRBJ2-1, with TRBD2 matching 11 bases. V lost 1 base and J lost 7; bases outside the gene matches: 4. Germline V gene data show CDR1 as SGDLS and CDR2 as YYNGEE. There are 15 residues in the CDR3. CDR3 DNA sequence: TGTGCCAGCAGCGTACTAGCGGGAGGTAAGAATGAGCAGTTCTTC. Translating gives CASSVLAGGKNEQFF. Looking up the rest from reference TRBV9 and TRBJ2-1 gives the full variable domain: DSGVTQTPKHLITATGQRVTLRCSPRSGDLSVYWYQQSLDQGLQFLIQYYNGEERAKGNILERFSAQQFPDLHSELNLSSLELGDSALYFCASSVLAGGKNEQFFGPGTRLTVL.

Only one count was recorded for this clone. The rearrangement links TRBV30 to TRBJ1-3; 8 bases align to TRBD1. Per germline, CDR1 GTSNPN and CDR2 SVGIG (reference sequence). The CDR3 spans 15 residues. V gave up 1 base and J gave up 2 bases; unmatched junction bases: 4. The CDR3, as DNA: TGTGCCTGGAGTGCTGGACAGGGAACTGGAAACACCATATATTTT. Protein: CAWSAGQGTGNTIYF.

Details on this clone: Its ends do not fully match the called genes, so a read error is possible. The V gene is TRBV7-7, the J gene TRBJ2-2; D is ambiguous. There are 15 residues in the CDR3. Germline V gene lookup returns CDR1 SSHAT and CDR2 FNYEAQ (reference sequence). In nucleotides, the CDR3 is TGTGCTAGCAGCTTAGATAGGAGTGCGAACGGGGAGCTGTTTTTT. Encoded protein: CASSLDRSANGELFF.

The chain combines TRBV19 with TRBJ1-3, with D uncertain. This CDR3 spans 14 amino acids. Trimming pared 6 bases from V and 0 bases from J, leaving 9 bases between. From germline, CDR1 is LNHDA and CDR2 SQIVND (reference sequence). The CDR3 loop reads CASRRANSGNTIYF. The CDR3 region has the DNA TGTGCCAGTAGGAGGGCCAACTCTGGAAACACCATATATTTT.

This rearrangement joins TRBV12-5 to TRBJ1-4; D is uncertain. Germline V CDR1 and CDR2: LGHNT, FRNRAP. The CDR3 spans 17 residues. The V and J ends lost 6 bases and 0 bases respectively, with 17 bases between them. The CDR3 region is CASGSLRGTATNEKLFF. The CDR3 nucleotides read TGTGCTAGTGGCTCCCTCCGGGGAACTGCAACTAATGAAAAACTGTTTTTT.

The chain combines TRBV28 with TRBJ2-5; 8 positions agree with TRBD2. With 6 bases clipped from V and 2 bases from J, the junction kept 11 bases outside the gene matches. This CDR3 contains 16 residues. CDR1 MDHEN and CDR2 SYDVKM come from the germline V gene. CDR3 in DNA: TGTGCCAGCAGCCCCCGGGGGGGGGCAATTCAAGAGACCCAGTACTTC. Residues: CASSPRGGAIQETQYF.

The genes are TRBV7-2 and TRBJ2-7; weak D call: TRBD1 (6 bases). The germline V gene encodes CDR1 SGHTA and CDR2 FQGNSA. Trimming took 6 bases from V and 3 from J, leaving 15 bases between them. This CDR3 region has 14 residues. The CDR3 reads CASRPVRGYYEQYV. The CDR3 nucleotides are TGTGCCAGCAGACCTGTGAGGGGGTACTACGAGCAGTACGTC.

In its sample, this clone was seen once. V gene TRBV11-2 combines with J gene TRBJ2-7; 7 bases map to TRBD2. This CDR3 has 16 residues. Germline loops: CDR1 SGHAT, CDR2 FQNNGV. V lost 5 bases and J lost 5; bases outside the gene matches: 15. The CDR3 here is CASSPQGERDAHEQYV. CDR3 nucleotides: TGTGCCAGCAGCCCCCAAGGTGAGCGGGATGCCCACGAGCAGTACGTC.

The chain recombines TRBV5-4 with TRBJ2-3; a weak D match, TRBD2 (6 bases). The V gene's germline CDR1 is SGHNT and CDR2 YYREEE (reference sequence). Deletions cut 9 bases from V and 2 bases from J, with 16 bases between. The CDR3 contains 14 residues. Written as DNA, the CDR3 is TGTGCCATCAACATGGGGACTTTCACAGATACGCAGTATTTT. Its protein product is CAINMGTFTDTQYF. The variable domain in full, with the rest retrieved from reference TRBV5-4 and TRBJ2-3, is ETGVTQSPTHLIKTRGQQVTLRCSSQSGHNTVSWYQQALGQGPQFIFQYYREEENGRGNFPPRFSGLQFPNYSSELNVNALELDDSALYLCAINMGTFTDTQYFGPGTRLTVL.

The rearrangement links TRBV9 to TRBJ2-3, with 9 nucleotides matching TRBD2. Germline V gene sequence: CDR1 SGDLS, CDR2 YYNGEE. This CDR3 region has 17 residues. The ends lost 3 bases at V and 2 bases at J; junction bases unmatched: 10. The CDR3 DNA sequence: TGTGCCAGCAGCGCCTCCGGAAGCGGGGGGTACACAGATACGCAGTATTTT. Translating gives CASSASGSGGYTDTQYF.

The V gene is TRBV4-1, the J gene TRBJ2-3, with D possibly matching TRBD2 (7 bases). V lost 0 bases and J lost 5, with 12 bases in between. CDR3 length equals 15 residues. The germline gives CDR1 MGHRA, CDR2 YSYEKL. The chain's CDR3 is CASSQEGGGGDTQYF. In nucleotides, the CDR3 is TGCGCCAGCAGCCAAGAGGGAGGGGGGGGAGATACGCAGTATTTT.

The chain has TRBV27 and TRBJ1-5, with D unresolved. CDR3 size: 15 residues. Germline CDR1 and CDR2: MNHEY and SMNVEV (reference sequence). V lost 6 bases and J lost 1, with 13 bases in between. CDR3 amino acids: CASRLREYSNQPQHF. The CDR3 DNA reads as TGTGCCAGCAGACTGCGAGAATACAGCAATCAGCCCCAGCATTTT.

The chain couples TRBV29-1 to TRBJ2-5, with D uncertain. The CDR3 sequence is 14 residues long. With 5 bases removed from V and 5 bases from J, the gap between germline ends came to 18 bases. Germline CDR1 reads SQVTM; CDR2 reads ANQGSEA. This CDR3 reads CSVKAPPAAETQYF. The CDR3, as DNA: TGCAGCGTTAAAGCCCCCCCAGCAGCGGAGACCCAGTACTTC.

The genes are TRBV4-3 and TRBJ2-2; tentatively, D is TRBD2 (5 bases). With 0 bases removed from V and 2 bases from J, the gap between germline ends came to 10 bases. The CDR3 runs 16 residues. The germline V gene has CDR1 LGHNA and CDR2 YSLEER. CDR3 in amino acids: CASSQERAANTGELFF. The CDR3, as DNA: TGCGCCAGCAGCCAAGAGCGAGCGGCCAACACCGGGGAGCTGTTTTTT.

This CDR3 is CASSAGGGGGGTDTQYF. CDR3 DNA sequence: TGTGCCAGCAGCGCCGGGGGGGGAGGGGGAGGCACAGATACGCAGTATTTT. The chain has TRBV9 and TRBJ2-3; 8 bases are shared with TRBD2. CDR1 is SGDLS, CDR2 YYNGEE, per germline. The CDR3 has 17 amino acids. Germline trimming cut 3 bases from V and 1 base from J; bases unmatched to any gene: 10. The whole variable domain, remainder taken from reference TRBV9 and TRBJ2-3, is DSGVTQTPKHLITATGQRVTLRCSPRSGDLSVYWYQQSLDQGLQFLIQYYNGEERAKGNILERFSAQQFPDLHSELNLSSLELGDSALYFCASSAGGGGGGTDTQYFGPGTRLTVL.

This clone was detected only a few times. This chain uses TRBV30 with TRBJ1-3, with D possibly matching TRBD1 (5 bases). The germline V gene encodes CDR1 GTSNPN and CDR2 SVGIG (reference sequence). V was shortened by 0 bases and J by 0 bases, with 12 bases between the two germline ends. The CDR3 is 16 residues long. CDR3 sequence: CAWSVQGRISGNTIYF. In DNA form, the CDR3 reads TGTGCCTGGAGTGTCCAGGGCAGGATCTCTGGAAACACCATATATTTT.

The V and J genes are TRBV4-1 and TRBJ2-1, with 11 bases fitting TRBD2. V was clipped by 3 bases and J by 5 bases; unmatched bases: 9. Per the germline V gene, CDR1 is MGHRA and CDR2 is YSYEKL. The CDR3 length is 17 residues. CDR3 DNA sequence: TGCGCCAGCAGCCATGAAATACCGGGACTAGCGGACAATGAGCAGTTCTTC. It encodes CASSHEIPGLADNEQFF.

This chain links TRBV6-5 with TRBJ1-1; 7 bases map to TRBD1. J gave up 2 bases and V 1 base, and 4 bases lay outside the gene matches. Germline lookup yields CDR1 MNHEY and CDR2 SVGAGI. CDR3 length: 15 residues. The CDR3 DNA is TGTGCCAGCAGTTACTTACGACAGGGAAACACTGAAGCTTTCTTT. Amino acid sequence: CASSYLRQGNTEAFF.